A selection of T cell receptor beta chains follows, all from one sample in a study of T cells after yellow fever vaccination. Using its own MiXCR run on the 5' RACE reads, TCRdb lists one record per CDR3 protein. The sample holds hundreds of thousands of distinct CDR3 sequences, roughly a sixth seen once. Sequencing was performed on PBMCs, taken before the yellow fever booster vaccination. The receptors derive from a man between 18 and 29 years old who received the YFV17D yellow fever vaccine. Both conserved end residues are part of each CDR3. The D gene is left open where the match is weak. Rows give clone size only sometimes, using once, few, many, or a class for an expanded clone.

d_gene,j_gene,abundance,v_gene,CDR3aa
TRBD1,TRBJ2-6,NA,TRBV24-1,CATSVDREVLSANVLTF
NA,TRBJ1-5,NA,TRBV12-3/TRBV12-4,CASRGPVQPQHF
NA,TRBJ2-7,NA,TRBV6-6,CASSYPKVGESYEQYF
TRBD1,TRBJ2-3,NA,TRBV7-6,CASSRGRQDTQYF
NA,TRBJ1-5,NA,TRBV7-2,CASSLAGFQPQHF
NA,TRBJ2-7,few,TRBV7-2,CASRPTRSSYEQYF
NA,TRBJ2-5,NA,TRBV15,CATSSRKGGFRETQYF
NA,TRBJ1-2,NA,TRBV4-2,CATSGGQSNGYTF
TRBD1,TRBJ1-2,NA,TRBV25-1,CASSGRRDRWDYGYTF
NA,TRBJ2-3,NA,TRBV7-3,CASSYHGGADTQYF
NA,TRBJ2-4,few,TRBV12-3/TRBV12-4,CASSQGSAKNIQYF
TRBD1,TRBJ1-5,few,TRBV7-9,CASSPYTGVNQPQHF
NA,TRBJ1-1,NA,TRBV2,CASNGDTEAFF
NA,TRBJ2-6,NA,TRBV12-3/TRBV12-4,CASSFSGTGANVLTF
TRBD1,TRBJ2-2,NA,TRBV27,CASGVDRGSGELFF
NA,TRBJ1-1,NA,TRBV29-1,CSVDWWGRGTEAFF
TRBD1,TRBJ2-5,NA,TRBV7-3,CASSQGQGAETQYF
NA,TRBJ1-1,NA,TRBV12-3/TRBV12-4,CASSYRQEAFF
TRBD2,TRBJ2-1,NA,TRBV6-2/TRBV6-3,CASSPLGLAGGNEQFF
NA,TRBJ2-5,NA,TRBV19,CASSIGEGFFDETQYF
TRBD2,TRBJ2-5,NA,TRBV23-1,CATCTSGVKETQYF
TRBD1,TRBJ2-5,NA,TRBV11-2,CASSPPTGSGETQYF
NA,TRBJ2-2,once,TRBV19,CASSIKQGNTGELFF
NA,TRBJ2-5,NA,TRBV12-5,CASGLDVQETQYF
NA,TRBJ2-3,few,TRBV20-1,CSARVGGPDTQYF
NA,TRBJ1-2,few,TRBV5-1,CASSLDVGYGYTF
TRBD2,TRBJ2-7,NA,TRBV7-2,CASSLLAGGYEQYF
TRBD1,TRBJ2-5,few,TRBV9,CASSEGPGQGTETQYF
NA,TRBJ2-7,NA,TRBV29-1,CSVETGSPYEQYF
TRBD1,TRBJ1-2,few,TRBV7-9,CAIGTGGSYTF
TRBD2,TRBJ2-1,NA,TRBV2,CASSGEGLAGGNEQFF
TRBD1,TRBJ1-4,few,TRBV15,CATSRGGGNEKLFF
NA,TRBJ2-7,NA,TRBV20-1,CSARAPRAYEQYF
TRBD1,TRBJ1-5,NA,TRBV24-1,CATSRTGSNQPQHF
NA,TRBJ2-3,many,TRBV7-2,CASSPRGGADTQYF
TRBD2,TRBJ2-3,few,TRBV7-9,CASSALAGPTDTQYF
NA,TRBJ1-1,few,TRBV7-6,CASSLAGSGPRRAFF
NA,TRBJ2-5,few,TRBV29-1,CSVDRQWSPGETQYF
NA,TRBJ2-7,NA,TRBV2,CASSVGVDPYEQYF
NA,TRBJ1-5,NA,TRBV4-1,CASSQADSSNQPQHF
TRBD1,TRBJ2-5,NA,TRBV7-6,CASSDQTGGSETQYF
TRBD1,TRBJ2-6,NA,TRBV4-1,CASSQTGVAGANVLTF
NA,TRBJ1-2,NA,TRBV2,CASSEAGLIKTGYGYTF
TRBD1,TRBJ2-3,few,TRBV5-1,CASSLGAGGSADTQYF
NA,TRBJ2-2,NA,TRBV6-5,CASSYSITGDTGELFF
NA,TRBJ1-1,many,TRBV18,CASSPSGLFTEAFF
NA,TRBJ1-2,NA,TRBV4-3,CASSQGYITNYGYTF
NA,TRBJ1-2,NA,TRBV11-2,CASSRDRGGYTF
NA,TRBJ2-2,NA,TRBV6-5,CASSFDISNTGELFF
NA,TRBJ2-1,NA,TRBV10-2,CANPLRGYRNEQFF
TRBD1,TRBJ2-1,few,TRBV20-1,CSATYPGQGVEEQFF
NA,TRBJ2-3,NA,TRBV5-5,CASSSPSADTQYF
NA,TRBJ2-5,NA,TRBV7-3,CASSPSVEGSQYF
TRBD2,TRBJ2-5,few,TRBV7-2,CASSLRRGEETQYF
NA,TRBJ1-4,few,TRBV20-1,CSARDRGMATNEKLFF
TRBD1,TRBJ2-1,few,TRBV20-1,CSARRGGTYNEQFF